The rows below give T cell receptor beta chains drawn from one sample of a study of neurological immune-mediated disorders. TCRdb ran MiXCR on the 5' RACE reads and lists one entry per CDR3 protein. In the table there are about 70,000 distinct CDR3 sequences, approximately 5% of which are singletons. Sequenced sample: PBMCs. The receptors originated from a woman aged 70-85 years with multiple sclerosis. Both conserved end residues are part of each CDR3. A D gene is named only where the DNA matches it firmly. Clone size is shown for a subset of rows, as once, few, many or a class of expanded clone.

d_call	cdr3_length	v_call	j_call	clone_size	cdr3_nt	cdr3_aa
.	15	TRBV12-3/TRBV12-4	TRBJ1-1	.	TGTGCCAGCAGTTTGGGGTACAGGCAGAACACTGAAGCTTTCTTT	CASSLGYRQNTEAFF
TRBD2	15	TRBV5-1	TRBJ2-1	many	TGCGCCAGCAGCTACACTAGCGGGAGTGTACGGGAGCAGTTCTTC	CASSYTSGSVREQFF
TRBD2	13	TRBV12-3/TRBV12-4	TRBJ2-1	many	TGTGCCAGCAGTTCGGTTACTAGCGGTGAGCAGTTCTTC	CASSSVTSGEQFF
.	14	TRBV7-2	TRBJ2-7	many	TGTGCCAGCAGCTTAAGACAGGCGACCTACGAGCAGTACTTC	CASSLRQATYEQYF
.	13	TRBV7-9	TRBJ1-6	many	TGTGCCAGCAGCTTTCAGGGTTATTCACCCCTCCACTTT	CASSFQGYSPLHF
.	12	TRBV19	TRBJ1-4	.	TGTGCCAGTAGTTTCGGAAATGAAAAACTGTTTTTT	CASSFGNEKLFF
.	15	TRBV12-3/TRBV12-4	TRBJ1-4	many	TGTGCCACCCTTGGGGGAAGGGCAACTAATGAAAAACTGTTTTTT	CATLGGRATNEKLFF
.	17	TRBV7-2	TRBJ2-1	many	TGTGCCAGCAGCTTAGGTAGACAACCTACCTCCTACAATGAGCAGTTCTTC	CASSLGRQPTSYNEQFF
TRBD2	14	TRBV10-1	TRBJ2-1	.	TGCGCCAGCAGTGGACTAGCGGGAGTCAATGAGCAGTTCTTC	CASSGLAGVNEQFF
TRBD2	15	TRBV7-3	TRBJ2-7	many	TGTGCCAGCAGTCTTCTAGCGGAGAGCTCCTACGAGCAGTACTTC	CASSLLAESSYEQYF
.	13	TRBV3-1	TRBJ2-3	many	TGTGCCAGCAGCCCAACAGAGACAGATACGCAGTATTTT	CASSPTETDTQYF
.	13	TRBV6-2/TRBV6-3	TRBJ2-1	.	TGTGCCAGCAGTTGGGCTGGCTACAATGAGCAGTTCTTC	CASSWAGYNEQFF
TRBD2	15	TRBV15	TRBJ2-4	many	TGTGCCACCAGCAGAGATGCGGGAGGGAAAAACATTCAGTACTTC	CATSRDAGGKNIQYF
TRBD2	16	TRBV7-2	TRBJ2-1	many	TGTGCCAGCAGCTTTCTAGCGGGCAGCTCCTACAATGAGCAGTTCTTC	CASSFLAGSSYNEQFF
TRBD2	16	TRBV5-1	TRBJ2-1	many	TGCGCCAGCAGCTTGGTGCCGGGAGGGGCCTACAATGAGCAGTTCTTC	CASSLVPGGAYNEQFF
TRBD1	12	TRBV20-1	TRBJ1-2	many	TGCAGTGCTGACAGGGGCGGTAATGGCTACACCTTC	CSADRGGNGYTF
.	13	TRBV5-1	TRBJ1-2	many	TGCGCCAGCAGCGCGGACGGAAACTATGGCTACACCTTC	CASSADGNYGYTF
.	13	TRBV5-1	TRBJ1-1	many	TGCGCCAGCAGCCAAGCGGTGAACACTGAAGCTTTCTTT	CASSQAVNTEAFF
.	15	TRBV7-2	TRBJ2-3	many	TGTGCCAGCAGCTCGCCCTTCGGAGACACAGATACGCAGTATTTT	CASSSPFGDTDTQYF
.	12	TRBV5-1	TRBJ2-2	many	TGCGCCAGCAGGACTGACACCGGGGAGCTGTTTTTT	CASRTDTGELFF
TRBD2	15	TRBV7-2	TRBJ2-1	.	TGTGCCAGCCAAACAACTAGCGGGAGTTCCAAGGAGCAGTTCTTC	CASQTTSGSSKEQFF
TRBD2	12	TRBV9	TRBJ2-1	many	TGTGCCAGCAGCGTTAGCGGGACAAGTCAGTTCTTC	CASSVSGTSQFF
.	13	TRBV7-7	TRBJ2-2	many	TGTGCTAGCAGCTTAATGAGGGACGGGGAGCTGTTTTTT	CASSLMRDGELFF
TRBD1	13	TRBV5-1	TRBJ2-1	many	TGCGCCAGCAGCCCAGGGGGCTCTAATGAGCAGTTCTTC	CASSPGGSNEQFF
.	14	TRBV12-3/TRBV12-4	TRBJ1-1	many	TGTGCCAGCAGTTTAGAGGGGGGAAACACTGAAGCTTTCTTT	CASSLEGGNTEAFF
TRBD2	17	TRBV6-5	TRBJ2-1	many	TGTGCCAGCAGTCTAACCGGGACTAGCGGGAGGATTAATGAGCAGTTCTTC	CASSLTGTSGRINEQFF
TRBD1	17	TRBV7-8	TRBJ1-2	many	TGTGCCAGCAGCTTAACCCCGACAGGGGCCACTAACTATGGCTACACCTTC	CASSLTPTGATNYGYTF
.	15	TRBV11-2	TRBJ2-7	many	TGTGCCAGCAGCTTAAACCGGGACGGATCCTACGAGCAGTACTTC	CASSLNRDGSYEQYF
.	15	TRBV20-1	TRBJ2-7	many	TGCAGTGCACCGAGCCCCCACAGGGATTCCTACGAGCAGTACTTC	CSAPSPHRDSYEQYF
.	12	TRBV2	TRBJ2-3	many	TGTGCCAGCAGCTCTAGCACAGATACGCAGTATTTT	CASSSSTDTQYF
TRBD1	16	TRBV27	TRBJ1-3	many	TGTGCCAGCAGTTTATACTCCGGGACAGCTGGAAACACCATATATTTT	CASSLYSGTAGNTIYF
TRBD2	18	TRBV20-1	TRBJ2-3	.	TGCAGTGCTAGAAGAACTAGCGGGATTACTTTTAGCACAGATACGAAGTATTTT	CSARRTSGITFSTDTKYF
.	13	TRBV6-2/TRBV6-3	TRBJ2-2	many	TGTGCCAGCAGTTTGACTAGTCCCGGGGAGCTGTTTTTT	CASSLTSPGELFF
.	11	TRBV20-1	TRBJ2-5	many	TGCAGTGTTAGCGGAAAAGAGACCCAGTACTTC	CSVSGKETQYF
.	13	TRBV7-9	TRBJ2-3	.	TGTGCCAGCAGTCTAGGGCTGGGGAATACGCAGTATTTT	CASSLGLGNTQYF
.	11	TRBV3-1	TRBJ2-1	many	TGTGCCAGCAGCCAAGTCGGTGAGCAGTTCTTC	CASSQVGEQFF
.	16	TRBV4-3	TRBJ2-3	many	TGCGCCAGCAGCCAAGATCGTGTTGTCACCACAGATACGCAGTATTTT	CASSQDRVVTTDTQYF
TRBD1	14	TRBV20-1	TRBJ2-7	few	TGCAGTGCGGATCCGGGACAGGGGGCAGAGGGGGAGTACTTC	CSADPGQGAEGEYF
.	14	TRBV20-1	TRBJ1-5	many	TGCAGTGTTCCCGGGCGACAGCAGAATCAGCCCCAGCATTTT	CSVPGRQQNQPQHF
.	15	TRBV5-1	TRBJ2-2	many	TGCGCCAGCAGCTTGTATACGGGCTCCACCGGGGAGCTGTTTTTT	CASSLYTGSTGELFF
.	15	TRBV5-1	TRBJ2-5	many	TGCGCCAGCAGCTTGCAGGCAGCCAACCAAGAGACCCAGTACTTC	CASSLQAANQETQYF
.	15	TRBV7-2	TRBJ2-3	few	TGTGCCAGCAGCCAAGGGGCGGCGAGCACAGATACGCAGTATTTT	CASSQGAASTDTQYF
TRBD2	16	TRBV20-1	TRBJ2-1	many	TGCAGTGCTAGAGATCGGCGGGGGGCGGTTTACAATGAGCAGTTCTTC	CSARDRRGAVYNEQFF
TRBD2	16	TRBV9	TRBJ2-1	many	TGTGCCAGCAGCGTGGAAACTAGCGGGAGATTCAATGAGCAGTTCTTC	CASSVETSGRFNEQFF
TRBD2	16	TRBV7-9	TRBJ2-1	few	TGTGCCAGCAGCTTGAGGGATAGCGGGAGGGCACTAGAGCAGTTCTTC	CASSLRDSGRALEQFF
.	17	TRBV5-8	TRBJ1-5	many	TGTGCCAGCAGGGCTGAGGGGGACAACTATAGCAATCAGCCCCAGCATTTT	CASRAEGDNYSNQPQHF
.	16	TRBV6-6	TRBJ1-1	few	TGTGCCAGCACTAAAGACAGTGCTTACTTGAACACTGAAGCTTTCTTT	CASTKDSAYLNTEAFF
TRBD1	14	TRBV6-6	TRBJ1-5	many	TGTGCCAGCAGTTCCCCGACAGGGTCCCAGCCCCAGCATTTT	CASSSPTGSQPQHF
.	12	TRBV7-3	TRBJ2-3	few	TGTGCCAGCAGCACCTACACAGATACGCAGTATTTT	CASSTYTDTQYF
.	13	TRBV20-1	TRBJ2-2	few	TGCAGTGCTAGAAGAGGGGCCGGCGGGGAGCTGTTTTTT	CSARRGAGGELFF
.	15	TRBV7-2	TRBJ2-1	few	TGTGCCAGCAGTCATGGCCCAGGACGAGACAATGAGCAGTTCTTC	CASSHGPGRDNEQFF
.	14	TRBV12-3/TRBV12-4	TRBJ2-5	few	TGTGCCAGCAGTTTAGCCAATTATGAAGAGACCCAGTACTTC	CASSLANYEETQYF
.	16	TRBV3-1	TRBJ1-3	many	TGTGCCAGCAGCCGCCGGCTGACTGGGGATGGAAACACCATATATTTT	CASSRRLTGDGNTIYF
.	15	TRBV6-5	TRBJ2-7	many	TGTGCCAGCAGTTACAACGGGCGCACCAACTACGAGCAGTACTTC	CASSYNGRTNYEQYF
.	15	TRBV5-1	TRBJ1-4	many	TGCGCCAGCAGCTTGGATCCGCCAACTAATGAAAAACTGTTTTTT	CASSLDPPTNEKLFF